This T cell receptor beta chain originates from a study of OX40 agonist ivuxolimab in advanced cancers. The data were produced by immunoSEQ multiplex PCR, yet TCRdb's version contains in-frame clones alone and is incomplete. The table shows about 93,000 clones, with approximately 94% occurring only once. The CDR3 length is 14 residues. Deletions cut 8 bases from V and 2 bases from J, with 16 bases between. Germline CDR1 and CDR2: LGHNA and YSLEER. This sequence originates from an adult with an advanced solid tumor such as melanoma, head and neck, liver or kidney cancer. Source: CD4+ or CD8+ T cells sorted from blood, taken in a trial of the OX40 agonist ivuxolimab. The J gene is TRBJ2-7, the V gene TRBV4-3, with D possibly being TRBD1 (5 bases). The CDR3 spells CASSPWGGTYEQYF. Here the CDR3 DNA reads TGCGCCAGCTCCCCATGGGGCGGAACCTACGAGCAGTACTTC.